These 21 T cell receptor beta chains were sequenced from one sample in a study of CD8+ T cells in alopecia areata. Extracted RNA was reverse transcribed, and the resulting cDNA served as sequencing template. Clones were sequenced by immunoSEQ multiplex PCR, and TCRdb holds only the in-frame ones, with some missing. Among about 92,000 clones, roughly 45% were seen once, and the ten largest hold roughly a sixth. Treatment: oral pan-JAK inhibitor, 5-10 mg twice daily. Sequencing used CD8+ T cells sorted from blood, obtained at week 24, from a patient treated with tofacitinib. All receptors derive from a human donor with alopecia areata.

This clone was seen a handful of times. The chain couples TRBV9 to TRBJ1-1; TRBD1 matches 7 bases. CDR1 and CDR2 from the germline V gene are SGDLS and YYNGEE. The V segment lost 4 bases and the J segment 1 base; nucleotides outside the gene matches: 1. The CDR3 is 13 amino acids. The CDR3 DNA reads as TGTGCCAGCAGCCAGGGGGGGAACACTGAAGCTTTCTTT. Its translation: CASSQGGNTEAFF.

The table lists this clone with a few counts. The rearrangement links TRBV5-4 to TRBJ2-5, with D unclear. The CDR3 is 15 amino acids. V lost 6 bases and J 5 bases, leaving 20 bases between the germline ends. CDR1 and CDR2 (germline): SGHNT, YYREEE (reference sequence). The CDR3: CASTSIGGNAETQYF. CDR3 in DNA: TGTGCCAGCACTTCAATCGGCGGCAATGCGGAGACCCAGTACTTC.

The chain links TRBV2 to TRBJ2-7, with D unclear. Trimming shortened V by 1 base and J by 1 base, and 5 bases separated the two germline ends. The CDR3 contains 13 residues. The germline V gene has CDR1 SNHLY and CDR2 FYNNEI. CDR3 residues: CASSEDSSYEQYF. The CDR3 bases are TGTGCCAGCAGTGAAGACAGTTCCTACGAGCAGTACTTC.

The rearrangement uses TRBV29-1 and TRBJ2-7; 12 positions agree with TRBD2. Looked up from germline, CDR1 is SQVTM and CDR2 is ANQGSEA. The CDR3 is made up of 14 amino acids. Trimming at V came to 2 bases and at J to 3 bases, leaving 2 bases not matched to a gene. CDR3 residues: CSVELAGGFYEQYF. CDR3 nucleotide sequence: TGCAGCGTTGAACTAGCGGGAGGGTTCTACGAGCAGTACTTC.

V and J are TRBV4-1 and TRBJ2-7, with D possibly matching TRBD2 (5 bases). The CDR3 sequence is 16 residues long. V was pared by 0 bases and J by 3 bases, with 15 bases between. Germline CDR1 reads MGHRA; CDR2 reads YSYEKL. CDR3 DNA: TGCGCCAGCAGCCAAGATTGGGAGCAGGAGAGCTACGAGCAGTACTTC. Its translation is CASSQDWEQESYEQYF.

V and J are TRBV28 and TRBJ1-2; D not resolved. V was trimmed by 2 bases and J by 5 bases, leaving 6 bases between them. The CDR3 loop spans 12 amino acids. Looked up from germline, CDR1 is MDHEN and CDR2 is SYDVKM. CDR3 nucleotides: TGTGCCAGCAGTTTAAATACTTATGGCTACACCTTC. Protein: CASSLNTYGYTF.

The chain employs TRBV19 and TRBJ2-7, with 7 bases identical to TRBD1. The germline gives CDR1 LNHDA, CDR2 SQIVND (reference sequence). The CDR3 totals 15 residues. V trimming: 5 bases; J trimming: 0 bases; junction bases outside the gene matches: 7. For the CDR3, the DNA is TGTGCCAGTAGTTCACGGGACAGACCCTCCTACGAGCAGTACTTC. This sequence encodes CASSSRDRPSYEQYF.

The chain employs TRBV27 and TRBJ1-1; 8 bases are a match to TRBD1. CDR3 length equals 14 residues. Germline lookup yields CDR1 MNHEY and CDR2 SMNVEV (reference sequence). V lost 2 bases and J lost 11; bases outside the gene matches: 10. CDR3 nucleotides: TGTGCCAGCAGTTTAAGCTCAGGGGGCGACGCGGCTTTCTTT. It translates to CASSLSSGGDAAFF.

This clone was counted once. The chain employs TRBV11-2 and TRBJ2-2; D unresolved. The CDR3 is 14 amino acids. Germline-derived CDR1 and CDR2 are SGHAT and FQNNGV. V was trimmed by 1 base and J by 0 bases, leaving 3 bases between them. CDR3 amino acids: CASSLGSNTGELFF. The DNA for the CDR3 is TGTGCCAGCAGCTTAGGATCGAACACCGGGGAGCTGTTTTTT.

This sequence joins TRBV13 and TRBJ1-1; possible D gene TRBD1, 6 bases. The CDR3 is 13 residues long. V was clipped by 5 bases and J by 4 bases, with 11 bases between them. CDR1 and CDR2 (germline): PRHDT, FYEKMQ (reference sequence). CDR3 protein: CASSPRGSTEAFF. CDR3 coding DNA: TGTGCCAGCAGCCCCAGGGGTTCCACTGAAGCTTTCTTT.

This chain uses TRBV27 with TRBJ2-2; a weak D match, TRBD1 (5 bases). The CDR3 is 15 residues long. Looked up from germline, CDR1 is MNHEY and CDR2 is SMNVEV (reference sequence). Trimming took off 3 bases at V and 2 bases at J, with 10 bases between the two ends. DNA for the CDR3: TGTGCCAGCAGTTTTTTAGACAGAAACACCGGGGAGCTGTTTTTT. Its protein is CASSFLDRNTGELFF.

CDR3 region: CASSFTSGYNEQFF. CDR3 sequence (DNA): TGTGCCAGCAGCTTTACTAGCGGGTACAATGAGCAGTTCTTC. This rearrangement joins TRBV6-4 to TRBJ2-1, with TRBD2 matching over 9 bases. Losses at the gene ends were 6 bases for V and 4 bases for J; bases not matched to a gene: 4. The CDR3 covers 14 residues. Per germline, CDR1 MRHNA and CDR2 SNTAGT.

The gene calls are TRBV28 and TRBJ2-2; D unclear. Germline loops: CDR1 MDHEN, CDR2 SYDVKM. Trimming cost V 2 bases and J 5 bases, with 6 bases left between them. The CDR3 runs to 13 residues. The CDR3 sequence: CASSLRRTGELFF. The CDR3 nucleotides read TGTGCCAGCAGTTTACGGCGTACCGGGGAGCTGTTTTTT.

The chain joins TRBV5-1 to TRBJ2-7; 7 nucleotides match TRBD1. CDR1 is SGHRS and CDR2 is YFSETQ in the germline V gene. The V segment lost 0 bases and the J segment 6 bases; nucleotides outside the gene matches: 9. The CDR3 consists of 15 residues. The CDR3 region has the DNA TGCGCCAGCAGCTTGGCCACCAGGGGGTTTGGCGAGCAGTACTTC. Translating it yields CASSLATRGFGEQYF.

This chain connects TRBV5-6 to TRBJ2-4; D possibly corresponds to TRBD2 (5 bases). Germline CDR1 and CDR2: SGHDT and YYEEEE. The length of the CDR3 is 13 residues. Trimming removed 2 bases at V and 7 bases at J, with 10 bases between. The CDR3 region has the DNA TGTGCCAGCAGCTTTAACAGAGGGAACATTCAGTACTTC. It is translated as CASSFNRGNIQYF.

The CDR3 sequence is CASSVSRTGPGENEQFF. As DNA, the CDR3 is TGTGCCAGCAGCGTAAGTAGGACGGGACCAGGGGAAAATGAGCAGTTCTTC. The gene calls are TRBV9 and TRBJ2-1, with a weak D call TRBD1 (6 bases). V dropped 1 base and J dropped 7 bases, with 21 bases sitting between them. From germline, CDR1 is SGDLS and CDR2 YYNGEE. This CDR3 contains 17 residues.

The V gene is TRBV15, the J gene TRBJ2-1; D may be TRBD1 (5 bases). Trimming left V 0 bases short and J 2 bases short, with 11 bases between. Looked up from germline, CDR1 is LNHNV and CDR2 is YYDKDF (reference sequence). The CDR3 contains 16 residues. CDR3 bases: TGTGCCACCAGCAGAGAGGGCAGGGTGGCCTACAATGAGCAGTTCTTC. Translated: CATSREGRVAYNEQFF.

CDR3 sequence: CASSLTALTDTQYF. The DNA for the CDR3 is TGTGCCAGCAGTTTGACAGCCCTCACAGATACGCAGTATTTT. V is TRBV28 and J is TRBJ2-3; D may be TRBD1 (5 bases). Germline loops: CDR1 MDHEN, CDR2 SYDVKM. V was trimmed by 3 bases and J by 2 bases, leaving 9 bases between them. The CDR3 is made up of 14 amino acids.

The rearrangement uses TRBV29-1 and TRBJ1-4, with 7 bases lining up with TRBD1. Germline CDR1 is SQVTM and CDR2 is ANQGSEA. This CDR3 contains 13 residues. With V trimmed by 5 bases and J by 7 bases, 7 bases remained unmatched. In DNA form, the CDR3 reads TGCAGCGTTTTAGCCGGGACAGTTGAAAAACTGTTTTTT. Encoded protein: CSVLAGTVEKLFF. The full variable domain, rest sourced from reference TRBV29-1 and TRBJ1-4, is SAVISQKPSRDICQRGTSLTIQCQVDSQVTMMFWYRQQPGQSLTLIATANQGSEATYESGFVIDKFPISRPNLTFSTLTVSNMSPEDSSIYLCSVLAGTVEKLFFGSGTQLSVL.

The chain uses TRBV27 and TRBJ2-1, with D possibly TRBD2 on 6 matching bases. With 6 bases removed from V and 6 bases from J, the gap between germline ends came to 27 bases. Germline V gene lookup returns CDR1 MNHEY and CDR2 SMNVEV (reference sequence). This CDR3 region has 18 residues. The CDR3, as DNA: TGTGCCAGCAGCCTGGGGTCCCTGGACGGGAGTCCCGTCAATGAGCAGTTCTTC. It specifies CASSLGSLDGSPVNEQFF.

The rearrangement uses TRBV27 and TRBJ2-2; D gene unclear. The CDR3 has 13 amino acids. Germline V CDR1 and CDR2: MNHEY, SMNVEV (reference sequence). V lost 8 bases and J 2 bases, leaving 9 bases between the germline ends. CDR3 sequence (DNA): TGTGCCAGCGCGCCTACTAACACCGGGGAGCTGTTTTTT. This codes for CASAPTNTGELFF.